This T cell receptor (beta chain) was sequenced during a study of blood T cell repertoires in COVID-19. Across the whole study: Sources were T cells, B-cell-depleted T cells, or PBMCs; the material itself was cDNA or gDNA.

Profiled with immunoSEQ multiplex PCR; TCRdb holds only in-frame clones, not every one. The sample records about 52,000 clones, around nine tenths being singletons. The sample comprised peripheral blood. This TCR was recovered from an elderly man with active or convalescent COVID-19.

CDR3 amino acids: CASSQDVRRDTEAFF. As DNA, the CDR3 is TGCGCCAGCAGCCAAGATGTCCGGAGGGACACTGAAGCTTTCTTT. This chain connects TRBV4-3 to TRBJ1-1, with D hard to call. Germline V lookup: CDR1 LGHNA, CDR2 YSLEER. CDR3 size: 15 residues. Trimming pared 0 bases from V and 3 bases from J, leaving 11 bases between.